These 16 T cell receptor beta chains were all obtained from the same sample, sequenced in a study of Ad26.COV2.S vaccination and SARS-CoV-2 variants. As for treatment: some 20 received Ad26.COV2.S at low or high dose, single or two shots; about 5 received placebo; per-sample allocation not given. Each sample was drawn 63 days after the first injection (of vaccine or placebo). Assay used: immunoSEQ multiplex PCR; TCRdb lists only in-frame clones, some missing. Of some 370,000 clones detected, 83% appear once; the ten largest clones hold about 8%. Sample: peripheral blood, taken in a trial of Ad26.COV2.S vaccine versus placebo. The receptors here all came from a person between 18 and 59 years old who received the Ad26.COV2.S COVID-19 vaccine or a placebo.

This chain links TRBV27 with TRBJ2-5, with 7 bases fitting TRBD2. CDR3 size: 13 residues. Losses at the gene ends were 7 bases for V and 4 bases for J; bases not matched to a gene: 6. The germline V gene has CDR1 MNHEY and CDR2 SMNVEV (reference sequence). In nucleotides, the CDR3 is TGTGCCAGCATGCGGGAGAGAGGAGAGACCCAGTACTTC. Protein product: CASMRERGETQYF.

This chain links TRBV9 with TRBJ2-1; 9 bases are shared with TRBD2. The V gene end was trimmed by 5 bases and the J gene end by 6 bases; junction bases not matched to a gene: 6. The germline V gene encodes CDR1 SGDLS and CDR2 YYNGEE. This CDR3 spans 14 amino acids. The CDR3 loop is CASSSGSPFNEQFF. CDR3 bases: TGTGCCAGCAGTAGCGGGAGCCCTTTCAATGAGCAGTTCTTC.

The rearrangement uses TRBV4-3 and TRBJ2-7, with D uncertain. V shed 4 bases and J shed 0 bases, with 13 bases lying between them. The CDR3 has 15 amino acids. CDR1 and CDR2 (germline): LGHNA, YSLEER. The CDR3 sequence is CASSPGRTSSYEQYF. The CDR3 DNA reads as TGCGCCAGCAGCCCCGGACGTACGAGCTCCTACGAGCAGTACTTC.

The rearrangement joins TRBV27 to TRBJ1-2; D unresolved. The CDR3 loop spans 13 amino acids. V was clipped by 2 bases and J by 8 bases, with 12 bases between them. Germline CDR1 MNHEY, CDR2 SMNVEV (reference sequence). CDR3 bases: TGTGCCAGCAGTTTAAAGGGAGTTCAGGGCTACACCTTC. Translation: CASSLKGVQGYTF.

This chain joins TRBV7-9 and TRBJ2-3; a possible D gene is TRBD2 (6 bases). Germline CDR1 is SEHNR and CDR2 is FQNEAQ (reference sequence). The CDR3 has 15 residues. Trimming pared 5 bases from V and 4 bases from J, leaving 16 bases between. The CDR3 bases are TGTGCCAGCAGCCGACGGGACTGGAGCGCAGATACGCAGTATTTT. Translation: CASSRRDWSADTQYF. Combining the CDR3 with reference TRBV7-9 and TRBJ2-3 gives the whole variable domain DTGVSQNPRHKITKRGQNVTFRCDPISEHNRLYWYRQTLGQGPEFLTYFQNEAQLEKSRLLSDRFSAERPKGSFSTLEIQRTEQGDSAMYLCASSRRDWSADTQYFGPGTRLTVL.

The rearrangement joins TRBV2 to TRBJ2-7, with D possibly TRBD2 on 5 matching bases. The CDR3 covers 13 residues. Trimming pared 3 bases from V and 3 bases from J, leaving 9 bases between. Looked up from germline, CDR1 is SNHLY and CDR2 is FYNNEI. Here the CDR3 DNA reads TGTGCCAGCAGTGATAGGAGGTTCTACGAGCAGTACTTC. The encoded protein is CASSDRRFYEQYF.

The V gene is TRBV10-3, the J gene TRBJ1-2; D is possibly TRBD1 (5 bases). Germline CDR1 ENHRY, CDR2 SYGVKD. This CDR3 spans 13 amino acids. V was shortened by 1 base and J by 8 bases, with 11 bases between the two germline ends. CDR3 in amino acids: CAISEFGTGGYTF. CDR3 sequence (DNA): TGTGCCATCAGTGAGTTTGGGACTGGAGGCTACACCTTC.

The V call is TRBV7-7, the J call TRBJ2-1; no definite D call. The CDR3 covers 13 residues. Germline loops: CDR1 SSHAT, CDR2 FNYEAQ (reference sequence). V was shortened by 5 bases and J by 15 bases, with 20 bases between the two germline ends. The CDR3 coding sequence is TGTGCCAGCAGCCCCCTTTTCCCGTTTTTTCCGTTCTTC. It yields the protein CASSPLFPFFPFF.

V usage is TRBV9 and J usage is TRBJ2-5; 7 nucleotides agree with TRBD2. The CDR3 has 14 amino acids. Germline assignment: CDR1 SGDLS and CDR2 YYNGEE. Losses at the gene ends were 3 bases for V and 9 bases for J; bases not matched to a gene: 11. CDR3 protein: CASSDRDYTVAQYF. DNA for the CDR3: TGTGCCAGCAGCGACCGGGACTATACTGTGGCCCAGTACTTC.

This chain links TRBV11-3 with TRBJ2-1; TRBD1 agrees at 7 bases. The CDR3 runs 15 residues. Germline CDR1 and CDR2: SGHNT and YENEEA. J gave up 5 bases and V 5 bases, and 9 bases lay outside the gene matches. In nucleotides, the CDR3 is TGTGCCAGCAGCCCTCGAAGGGGGCAAAACAATGAGCAGTTCTTC. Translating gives CASSPRRGQNNEQFF. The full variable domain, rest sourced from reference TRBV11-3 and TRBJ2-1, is EAGVVQSPRYKIIEKKQPVAFWCNPISGHNTLYWYLQNLGQGPELLIRYENEEAVDDSQLPKDRFSAERLKGVDSTLKIQPAELGDSAVYLCASSPRRGQNNEQFFGPGTRLTVL.

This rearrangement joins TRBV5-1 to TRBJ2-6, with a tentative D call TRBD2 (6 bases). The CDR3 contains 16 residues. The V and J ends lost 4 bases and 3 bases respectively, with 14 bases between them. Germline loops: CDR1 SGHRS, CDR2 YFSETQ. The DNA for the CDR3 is TGCGCCAGCAGCCCGCGGGCGGGAATTGGGGCCAACGTCCTGACTTTC. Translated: CASSPRAGIGANVLTF.

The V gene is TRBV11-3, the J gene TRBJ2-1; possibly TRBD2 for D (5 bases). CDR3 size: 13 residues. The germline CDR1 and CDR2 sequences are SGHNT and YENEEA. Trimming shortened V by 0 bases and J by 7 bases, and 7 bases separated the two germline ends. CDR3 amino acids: CASSLDTGNEQFF. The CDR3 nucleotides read TGTGCCAGCAGCTTAGATACGGGGAATGAGCAGTTCTTC.

The DNA for the CDR3 is TGTGCCAGCAGCCCTTCGGCCGACAGGAGCTATGGCTACACCTTC. Encoded protein: CASSPSADRSYGYTF. This chain links TRBV7-9 with TRBJ1-2, with a tentative D call TRBD1 (6 bases). The CDR3 length is 15 residues. Germline V CDR1 and CDR2: SEHNR, FQNEAQ (reference sequence). Trimming cost V 5 bases and J 4 bases, with 17 bases left between them.

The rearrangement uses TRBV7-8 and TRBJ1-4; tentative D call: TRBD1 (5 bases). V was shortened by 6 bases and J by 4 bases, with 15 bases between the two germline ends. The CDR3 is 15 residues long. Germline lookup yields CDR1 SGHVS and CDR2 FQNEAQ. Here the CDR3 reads CASSPSGGINEKLFF. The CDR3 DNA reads TGTGCCAGCAGTCCCTCCGGGGGGATTAATGAAAAACTGTTTTTT. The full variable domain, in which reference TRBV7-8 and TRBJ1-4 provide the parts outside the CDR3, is GAGVSQSPRYKVAKRGQDVALRCDPISGHVSLFWYQQALGQGPEFLTYFQNEAQLDKSGLPSDRFFAERPEGSVSTLKIQRTQQEDSAVYLCASSPSGGINEKLFFGSGTQLSVL.

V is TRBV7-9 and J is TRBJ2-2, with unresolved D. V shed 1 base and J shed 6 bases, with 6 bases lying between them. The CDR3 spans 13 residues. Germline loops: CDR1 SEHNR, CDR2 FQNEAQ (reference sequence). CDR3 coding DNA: TGTGCCAGCAGCTTAGTAGAAGCCGGGGAGCTGTTTTTT. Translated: CASSLVEAGELFF.

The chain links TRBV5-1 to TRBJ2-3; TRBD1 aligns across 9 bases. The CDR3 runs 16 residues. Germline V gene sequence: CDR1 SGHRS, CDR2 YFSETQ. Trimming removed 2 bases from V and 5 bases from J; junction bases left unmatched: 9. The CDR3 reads CASSFGTGWVGDTQYF. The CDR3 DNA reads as TGCGCCAGCAGCTTCGGGACAGGGTGGGTCGGAGATACGCAGTATTTT.